The entry below gives a single T cell receptor beta chain sequence along with its context. What it binds is not known. The sample comes from a study of T cells in Graves' hyperthyroidism and ophthalmopathy. Study-wide results and limits: Patients with ophthalmopathy were separated from those with stable hyperthyroidism by a 13 V-J model. Most clonotypes expanded in thyroid above 0.001 were likewise present in blood.

Individuals with ophthalmopathy presented a Clinical Activity Score of at least 3, a NOSPECS grade of at least 4 and a duration under 3 months. Lactation, pregnancy, other autoimmune disease or uncontrolled infection led to exclusion of patients. The CDR3 spans 14 residues. Trimming at V came to 2 bases and at J to 4 bases, leaving 6 bases not matched to a gene. Germline-derived CDR1 and CDR2 are SGHDT and YYEEEE. What was amplified from RNA transcripts were TCR beta CDR3 regions. HTBI primers were the set used in a first-round RT-PCR of the TCR CDR3. In TCRdb, the multiplex PCR reads were re-called with MiXCR into one record per CDR3 protein. In the table there are 500,000 to 650,000 distinct CDR3 sequences, more than 12% of which are singletons.

This chain connects TRBV5-6 to TRBJ2-7, with 7 positions matching TRBD1. This TCR was recovered from a woman aged 50 to 60 with Graves' ophthalmopathy. The sample consisted of blood. The CDR3 sequence is CASSFGRGWYEQYF. CDR3 coding DNA: TGTGCCAGCAGCTTCGGCAGGGGGTGGTACGAGCAGTACTTC.